This is a list of T cell receptor beta chains from one sample in a study of control samples from healthy donors and cancer patients. Clones were read by immunoSEQ multiplex PCR, and TCRdb kept only the in-frame ones, dropping some. The sample lists about 10,000 clones; around 90% were seen once. The sample consisted of PBMCs. The receptors were sampled from a man between 60 and 70 years old with colorectal cancer. The CDR3 runs from the conserved cysteine through the conserved F or W. The D gene is left open where the match is weak. Clone size is shown for a subset of rows, as once, few, many or a class of expanded clone.

CASSLLGLAVGELFF,TGTGCCAGCAGCCTACTGGGACTAGCGGTTGGGGAGCTGTTTTTT,TRBD2,15,-,TRBV7-2,TRBJ2-2
CSGLMPGPEQFF,TGCAGCGGCCTGATGCCAGGGCCTGAGCAGTTCTTC,-,12,-,TRBV29-1,TRBJ2-1
CASSLGTEAYEQYF,TGTGCCAGCAGCTTGGGCACTGAAGCCTACGAGCAGTACTTC,-,14,-,TRBV7-2,TRBJ2-7
CASSVLAGSRTGELFF,TGTGCCAGCAGCGTATTAGCGGGGAGCCGCACCGGGGAGCTGTTTTTT,TRBD2,16,-,TRBV9,TRBJ2-2
CSVQGRLTNTEAFF,TGCAGCGTTCAGGGTAGACTTACGAACACTGAAGCTTTCTTT,-,14,-,TRBV29-1,TRBJ1-1
CASSMTISSGYTF,TGTGCCAGTAGTATGACTATAAGCTCTGGCTACACCTTC,-,13,-,TRBV19,TRBJ1-2
CASSRINEKLFF,TGTGCCAGCAGCCGCATTAATGAAAAACTGTTTTTT,-,12,once,TRBV13,TRBJ1-4
CASSTWGQGIDEAFF,TGTGCCAGTAGTACCTGGGGGCAGGGAATCGATGAAGCTTTCTTT,-,15,-,TRBV19,TRBJ1-1
CASSPQGNYGYTF,TGTGCCAGCAGTCCACAGGGGAACTATGGCTACACCTTC,TRBD1,13,-,TRBV28,TRBJ1-2
CASRSRDRTNEQFF,TGTGCCAGCAGATCACGCGACAGGACGAATGAGCAGTTCTTC,-,14,-,TRBV5-5,TRBJ2-1
CAWSRTGNSYNEQFF,TGTGCCTGGAGCAGGACAGGGAACTCCTACAATGAGCAGTTCTTC,TRBD1,15,-,TRBV30,TRBJ2-1
CASSPIGTGRDGYTF,TGTGCCAGCAGTCCGATAGGGACCGGTAGAGATGGCTACACCTTC,-,15,-,TRBV27,TRBJ1-2
CASSGQGIEKLFF,TGTGCCAGCAGTGGTCAGGGGATAGAAAAACTGTTTTTT,-,13,-,TRBV2,TRBJ1-4
CASSLGGGARNEQFF,TGTGCCAGCAGCTTAGGCGGGGGGGCACGGAATGAGCAGTTCTTC,TRBD2,15,-,TRBV5-4,TRBJ2-1
CAWRRRGGETQYF,TGTGCCTGGAGGCGCAGGGGAGGGGAGACCCAGTACTTC,-,13,once,TRBV30,TRBJ2-5
CASSDWGAGIDTQYF,TGTGCCAGCAGTGATTGGGGGGCCGGTATAGATACGCAGTATTTT,-,15,-,TRBV2,TRBJ2-3
CASSDSRGHRQF,TGTGCCAGCAGTGACTCGCGGGGACACAGACAATTT,-,12,-,TRBV6-4,TRBJ1-1
CASSIPFGVGVGNTIYF,TGTGCCAGTAGTATACCGTTTGGGGTAGGAGTCGGAAACACCATATATTTT,-,17,-,TRBV19,TRBJ1-3
CASSLRTDNTEAFF,TGTGCCAGCAGCCTGCGGACTGACAACACTGAAGCTTTCTTT,-,14,-,TRBV7-8,TRBJ1-1
CASSVIGLGETQYF,TGTGCCAGCAGCGTAATCGGTCTTGGAGAGACCCAGTACTTC,-,14,-,TRBV9,TRBJ2-5
CASREDGNTEAFF,TGCGCCAGCAGGGAGGACGGCAACACTGAAGCTTTCTTT,-,13,-,TRBV5-1,TRBJ1-1
CASSVAGGRTEAFF,TGTGCCAGCAGCGTAGCAGGGGGACGTACTGAAGCTTTCTTT,TRBD1,14,-,TRBV9,TRBJ1-1
CASSQGEGGREQYF,TGTGCCAGCAGCCAAGGCGAGGGGGGGCGGGAGCAGTACTTC,-,14,-,TRBV3-1/TRBV3-2,TRBJ2-7
CASSPTAGTGGNEQFF,TGTGCCAGCAGCCCCACCGCGGGGACTGGTGGCAATGAGCAGTTCTTC,-,16,-,TRBV7-3,TRBJ2-1
CASSPSGGAEKAFF,TGTGCCAGCAGCCCGTCAGGGGGCGCGGAAAAAGCTTTCTTT,TRBD1,14,-,TRBV3-1/TRBV3-2,TRBJ1-1
CASSSRRGSGELFF,TGTGCCAGCAGCTCCCGACGGGGATCCGGGGAGCTGTTTTTT,-,14,-,TRBV11-2,TRBJ2-2
CASSLDGGTGAYGYTF,TGTGCCAGCAGCTTAGATGGTGGAACTGGAGCATATGGCTACACCTTC,-,16,-,TRBV11-2,TRBJ1-2
CASSPDRTSGTDTQYF,TGTGCCAGTAGTCCAGATCGGACTAGCGGAACAGATACGCAGTATTTT,TRBD2,16,-,TRBV19,TRBJ2-3
CASSPGAHGYTF,TGTGCCAGCAGCCCGGGGGCCCATGGCTACACCTTC,-,12,-,TRBV11-1,TRBJ1-2
CASSQVDRDSNSPLHF,TGCGCCAGCAGCCAAGTTGACCGGGACAGCAATTCACCCCTCCACTTT,TRBD1,16,-,TRBV4-3,TRBJ1-6
CASSSGGMAGSRVEQFF,TGTGCCAGCAGCTCAGGAGGAATGGCGGGGTCCAGGGTTGAGCAGTTCTTC,-,17,-,TRBV13,TRBJ2-1
CASSDEGRSYGYTF,TGTGCCAGCAGCGATGAGGGGCGCAGCTATGGCTACACCTTC,-,14,-,TRBV9,TRBJ1-2
CASSRDSGGRTDTQYF,TGTGCCAGCAGCCGAGATAGCGGGGGCCGCACAGATACGCAGTATTTT,TRBD2,16,-,TRBV4-2,TRBJ2-3
CASSNAPILAKNIQYF,TGTGCCAGTAGTAATGCGCCGATACTAGCCAAAAACATTCAGTACTTC,-,16,-,TRBV19,TRBJ2-4
CASSLVAETQYF,TGTGCCAGCAGTTTGGTGGCAGAGACCCAGTACTTC,-,12,-,TRBV7-9,TRBJ2-5
CASSATLQGPPDTQYF,TGTGCCAGCAGCGCCACCTTACAGGGGCCCCCGGATACGCAGTATTTT,TRBD1,16,-,TRBV9,TRBJ2-3
CASSLLGSGEGEQYF,TGTGCCAGCAGCTTATTAGGATCAGGGGAAGGCGAGCAGTACTTC,-,15,few,TRBV7-9,TRBJ2-7
CASRPRDFYEQYF,TGTGCCAGCAGGCCAAGGGACTTTTACGAGCAGTACTTC,-,13,-,TRBV28,TRBJ2-7
CASSPQRGSEAFF,TGTGCCAGCAGCCCCCAAAGGGGGTCTGAAGCTTTCTTT,-,13,-,TRBV5-4,TRBJ1-1
CATSEAGTDTQYF,TGTGCCACCAGTGAAGCTGGCACAGATACGCAGTATTTT,-,13,-,TRBV24-1,TRBJ2-3
CASRQGNLNNEQFF,TGTGCCAGTAGACAGGGAAATCTTAACAATGAGCAGTTCTTC,TRBD1,14,-,TRBV6-5,TRBJ2-1
CASSQGQLNSGNTIYF,TGTGCCAGCTCTCAGGGACAGCTCAACTCTGGAAACACCATATATTTT,TRBD1,16,-,TRBV18,TRBJ1-3
CASSDPWAGQGRNYGYTF,TGTGCCAGCAGCGATCCCTGGGCGGGACAGGGGCGAAACTATGGCTACACCTTC,TRBD1,18,-,TRBV7-9,TRBJ1-2
CASIRLGESTNEKLFF,TGTGCCAGCATCAGACTCGGGGAATCAACTAATGAAAAACTGTTTTTT,-,16,once,TRBV27,TRBJ1-4
CASTRQGLQSEAFF,TGTGCCAGCACACGACAGGGACTTCAGTCTGAAGCTTTCTTT,TRBD1,14,-,TRBV6-5,TRBJ1-1
CASRAGVDQPQHF,TGTGCCAGCCGGGCAGGGGTTGATCAGCCCCAGCATTTT,-,13,once,TRBV2,TRBJ1-5
CASSLGLGGVDTQYF,TGTGCCAGCAGCTTAGGCCTAGGGGGGGTAGATACGCAGTATTTT,-,15,-,TRBV7-2,TRBJ2-3
CASSQADKNTEAFF,TGTGCCAGCAGCCAAGCCGACAAGAACACTGAAGCTTTCTTT,-,14,-,TRBV3-1/TRBV3-2,TRBJ1-1
CAISRPPESLYGYTF,TGTGCCATCTCCCGCCCGCCGGAGTCTTTATATGGCTACACCTTC,-,15,-,TRBV10-3,TRBJ1-2
CASSSTGGSGQPQHF,TGTGCCAGCAGCTCGACAGGGGGCTCCGGTCAGCCCCAGCATTTT,TRBD1,15,-,TRBV7-2,TRBJ1-5
CASSPRGPANTGELFF,TGTGCCAGCAGCCCCCGTGGCCCCGCGAACACCGGGGAGCTGTTTTTT,-,16,-,TRBV11-3,TRBJ2-2
CASSPTQTYEQYF,TGTGCCAGCAGCCCGACACAGACCTACGAGCAGTACTTC,-,13,once,TRBV27,TRBJ2-7
CASSLSGQYNEQFF,TGTGCCAGCAGCTTATCCGGGCAGTACAATGAGCAGTTCTTC,-,14,once,TRBV7-3,TRBJ2-1
CASSWVGGSSYEQYF,TGTGCCAGCAGTTGGGTAGGGGGCAGCTCCTACGAGCAGTACTTC,TRBD1,15,-,TRBV6-2/TRBV6-3,TRBJ2-7
CASSLAPGPYEQYF,TGCGCCAGCAGCTTGGCGCCCGGACCCTACGAGCAGTACTTC,-,14,-,TRBV5-1,TRBJ2-7
CASSQDGTGFGGYTF,TGCGCCAGCAGCCAAGACGGGACAGGGTTCGGTGGCTACACCTTC,TRBD1,15,-,TRBV4-1,TRBJ1-2
CASSPDRTNTGELFF,TGCGCCAGCAGTCCGGACAGGACGAACACCGGGGAGCTGTTTTTT,TRBD1,15,-,TRBV5-1,TRBJ2-2
CASSPLGGRGTEAFF,TGCGCCAGCAGTCCCCTAGGGGGCCGAGGGACTGAAGCTTTCTTT,TRBD1,15,once,TRBV4-3,TRBJ1-1